The rows below give T cell receptor beta chains drawn from one sample of a study of T-cell memory formation after mild COVID-19. A single record per CDR3 protein comes from TCRdb applying MiXCR to the 5' RACE reads. The table shows 200,000 to 300,000 distinct CDR3 sequences, with 15% to 17% occurring only once. The sequencing sample was made of PBMCs or a T cell subset sorted from them (not recorded which). These TCRs come from an adult woman who had mild COVID-19 (a few samples of this study predate the infection). Cell type and time point are not known. The CDR3 runs from the conserved cysteine through the conserved F or W. D genes are given only for firm matches. Only some rows state a clone size, as once, few, many or a class for expanded clones.

v_call,d_call,clone_size,j_call,cdr3_nt,cdr3_aa
TRBV24-1,.,.,TRBJ1-1,TGTGCCACCAGTGATTTAGGATTCGGAGCAGCTTTCTTT,CATSDLGFGAAFF
TRBV12-3/TRBV12-4,.,few,TRBJ1-2,TGTGCCAGCAGTCTCAGGGTGGGCTACACCTTC,CASSLRVGYTF
TRBV18,.,.,TRBJ2-5,TGTGCCAGCTCAGCTCAGACTAGTGCGGAGACCCAGTACTTC,CASSAQTSAETQYF
TRBV12-5,.,.,TRBJ1-2,TGTGCTAGTGGTTGGGGTCTATTTGGCTACACCTTC,CASGWGLFGYTF
TRBV29-1,.,.,TRBJ1-1,TGCAGCGTTGAATTGAGGGTAGGGATGGGCACTGAAGCTTTCTTT,CSVELRVGMGTEAFF
TRBV7-2,TRBD2,.,TRBJ2-7,TGTGCCAGCAGCTTAGTAGCGGGAGCGGGGTCCTACGAGCAGTACTTC,CASSLVAGAGSYEQYF
TRBV27,TRBD1,.,TRBJ1-2,TGTGCCAGCAGTTTAAGCAGGGACAGCTATGGCTACACCTTC,CASSLSRDSYGYTF
TRBV27,.,.,TRBJ2-1,TGTGCCAGCAGCTTCGACAGGAGGAATGAGCAGTTCTTC,CASSFDRRNEQFF
TRBV7-2,.,.,TRBJ2-1,TGTGCCAGCAGCTCCCCCGCACGCTACCGGGACAACCGCCTTAGTGAGCAGTTCTTC,CASSSPARYRDNRLSEQFF
TRBV2,TRBD2,once,TRBJ2-7,TGTGCCAGCAGCCGGACTAGCGGGAAGGTTAACGAGCAGTACTTC,CASSRTSGKVNEQYF
TRBV7-2,TRBD1,.,TRBJ1-1,TGTGCCAGCAGCTTCCGCGAGACAGGGGTCGAAGCTTTCTTT,CASSFRETGVEAFF
TRBV7-9,TRBD1,many,TRBJ2-7,TGTGCCAGCAGCCCCGAAGCCGGGACAGGGAACTACGAGCAGTACTTC,CASSPEAGTGNYEQYF
TRBV7-9,.,few,TRBJ1-2,TGTGCCAGCAGCTCGACGGGGTCCTACTATGGCTACACCTTC,CASSSTGSYYGYTF
TRBV20-1,.,few,TRBJ2-7,TGCAGTGCTAGATGGGGCGACGAGCAGTACTTC,CSARWGDEQYF
TRBV6-2/TRBV6-3,TRBD2,few,TRBJ2-7,TGTGCCAGCACCCCTAGAGCGGGAGGGCCCTACGAGCAGTACTTC,CASTPRAGGPYEQYF
TRBV3-1,.,few,TRBJ1-2,TGTGCCAGCAGCCCACACGGCAGGGTACCCTATGGCTACACCTTC,CASSPHGRVPYGYTF
TRBV6-1,.,few,TRBJ1-3,TGTTCGGCCAGGGATTCCGCCGGAAACACCATATATTTT,CSARDSAGNTIYF
TRBV19,.,few,TRBJ2-5,TGTGCCAGTAGAACGGGACCGACGGGAGAGACCCAGTACTTC,CASRTGPTGETQYF
TRBV18,TRBD2,few,TRBJ2-3,TGTGCCAGCTCACCTCTAGCGGGGGCAAGCACAGATACGCAGTATTTT,CASSPLAGASTDTQYF
TRBV20-1,.,few,TRBJ1-5,TGCAGTGCCGCCGTAGATGGCAATCAGCCCCAGCATTTT,CSAAVDGNQPQHF
TRBV11-1,.,few,TRBJ2-7,TGTGCCAGCAGCTCGGACAGTTTAACAAGGACGACGAGACAGTACTTC,CASSSDSLTRTTRQYF
TRBV24-1,.,.,TRBJ1-2,TGTGCCACCAGTGATCCTGCTCATGCTCGTGGCTACACCTTC,CATSDPAHARGYTF
TRBV20-1,.,many,TRBJ2-1,TGCAGTGCTAAAGATTTCAGGCTTAGCTCCTACAATGAGCAGTTCTTC,CSAKDFRLSSYNEQFF
TRBV18,TRBD2,few,TRBJ2-1,TGTGCCAGCTCGGGCGGGAGCTGGGCTTACAATGAGCAGTTCTTC,CASSGGSWAYNEQFF
TRBV12-3/TRBV12-4,.,few,TRBJ2-2,TGTGCCAGCAGTCCGGGACTCTACGGGGAGCTGTTTTTT,CASSPGLYGELFF
TRBV20-1,.,.,TRBJ2-2,TGCAGTGCTAGGCCGGGTCTAAACACCGGGGAGCTGTTTTTT,CSARPGLNTGELFF